The present entry profiles one TCR beta chain with its context. Its cognate antigen is unknown. This entry comes from a study of early T cells in non-severe SARS-CoV-2 infection. Across the whole study: Alpha and beta chains were unpaired, from unsorted whole-blood bulk RNA.

The protocol attached unique molecular identifiers to individual cDNA molecules. TCRdb reprocessed the 5' RACE reads via MiXCR and lists one record per CDR3 protein. The sample holds roughly 110,000 distinct CDR3 sequences, more than 9.5% seen once. Study findings and constraints: Matching against VDJdb likely underestimated virus-specific expansions, favoring anti-spike CD8.

CDR3 length: 15 residues. Germline values: CDR1 MDHEN, CDR2 SYDVKM. V lost 10 bases and J 2 bases, leaving 18 bases between the germline ends. This clonotype originated in an adult who was a healthcare worker with PCR-confirmed SARS-CoV-2 infection or an uninfected control (not recorded which). The sequenced sample was whole blood. The chain uses TRBV28 and TRBJ2-4; D is perhaps TRBD2 (6 bases). CDR3 sequence (DNA): TGTGCCACCGCGGATTGGGGCGGGACCAAAAACATTCAGTACTTC. Encoded protein: CATADWGGTKNIQYF.